This T cell receptor (beta chain) originates from a study of technical replicates of blood from several donors. The germline gives CDR1 SGDLS, CDR2 YYNGEE. The CDR3 extends over 13 amino acids. V was clipped by 4 bases and J by 0 bases, with 7 bases between them. This table comes from immunoSEQ multiplex PCR, and its TCRdb copy is limited to in-frame clones, with some not included. Here the sample spans roughly 79,000 clones, 91% being singletons. The clonotype originates from a human donor in good health. Some clones in this sample may be carry-over from other donors' samples. The chain combines TRBV9 with TRBJ1-2; no clear D. Material: T cells isolated from PBMCs. CDR3 amino acids: CASSPRANYGYTF. CDR3 nucleotides: TGTGCCAGCAGCCCCCGGGCTAACTATGGCTACACCTTC.